This TCR beta chain was recovered during a study of cytomegalovirus exposure and HLA in healthy donors (dated by TCRdb to 2017 to 2019). Study-wide context: According to a later analysis, one platform produced both the roughly 130 validation repertoires and the 700 or so repertoires of the first cohort. In addition to the first cohort of 650 to 800 subjects, a separate validation cohort of 120 different subjects was used. To predict cytomegalovirus infection status, the study combined high-throughput TCR immunosequencing, statistical association of individual TCRs with disease status, and machine learning. The study was designed to test whether signatures of past pathogen exposure could be identified by cataloging public T cell receptors. General findings and caveats noted by the study authors: A later analysis lacked HLA typing for the validation cohort, so it scored co-occurrence in that cohort across all 130 or so repertoires. In a later analysis, TCRs clustered in the first cohort were found to also tend to co-occur in the 130 or so validation repertoires, with approximately 94% of cluster scores above 0. A total of about 150 TCR beta chains were listed by the study as associated with cytomegalovirus. Across donors, most TCR sequences were observed very rarely, whereas some public TCRs were present in many individuals. It was suggested by the authors that the approach could potentially be generalized to other disease states and immunological phenotypes. In vitro tests confirmed that a few of the cytomegalovirus-associated TCR beta chains recognize cytomegalovirus antigens. In both the original and validation cohorts, the classifier was reported to diagnose cytomegalovirus status with high specificity and sensitivity.

Donors formed part of the validation cohort, which comprised 120 subjects and was distinct from the first cohort of 666 subjects. The cysteine opens and the phenylalanine closes a CDR3 of 12 amino acids. Only CDR3 DNA is held: 36 bases, read in frame from base 1. The germline V gene sets CDR1 to MNHNS and CDR2 to SASEGT. V loses 5 bases of germline sequence and J loses 5 bases, and the interval between the two ends is 10 bases. Libraries were constructed by the immunoSEQ multiplex PCR assay. The authors' analysis ran thus. A statistical classification framework was built for diagnosing cytomegalovirus status from the catalog of TCR beta chain sequences. What TCRdb holds here is the immuneACCESS table cut down to in-frame rearrangements. Part of the clones is not present; checked against another copy, under half of the missing clones reflect an unresolved V gene, and the others are unexplained. Clonal size and the V and J genes are those of that table, whereas D and trimming came from the DNA. The sample profile shows roughly 150,000 clones; about 89% of them were found once. About 3.5% of the sample belongs to the ten largest clones.

This clone was recorded a few times. Its specific antigen is unknown. Base qualities were left out, and no much larger clone turns up one base away. The specimen sequenced was PBMCs. The origin of this receptor is a woman between 18 and 30 years old in good health and CMV-seropositive. The rearrangement joined TRBV6-1 to TRBJ2-7, with no reliable assignment of the D segment. Read as DNA, the sequence is TGTGCCAGCAGTAAACAGTGGAACGAGCAGTACTTC. Its protein product is CASSKQWNEQYF.